The 3 T cell receptor beta chains below come from one sample, sequenced in a study of T-cell reconstitution after alpha-beta-depleted transplantation in children. It was with unique molecular identifiers that the TCRbeta library was prepared. TCRdb used MiXCR to reprocess the PCR reads, holding one entry per CDR3 protein. The data hold 380,000 or so distinct CDR3 sequences, with about an eighth observed a single time. The sequenced sample was PBMCs, obtained from the stem cell graft. The receptors come from a human donor who donated a stem cell graft to a child with Fanconi anemia.

This clonotype was detected only a few times. This chain connects TRBV5-6 to TRBJ1-2; no clear D gene. The germline V gene encodes CDR1 SGHDT and CDR2 YYEEEE. Deletions cut 2 bases from V and 4 bases from J, with 15 bases between. This CDR3 has 15 amino acids. The CDR3, as DNA: TGTGCCAGCAGCTTTACGGGAGCGTTTAGCTATGGCTACACCTTC. It encodes CASSFTGAFSYGYTF.

This clonotype was observed at least ten times. This rearrangement joins TRBV6-5 to TRBJ2-5; no clear D. The CDR3 is made up of 15 amino acids. Deletions cut 4 bases from V and 5 bases from J, with 17 bases between. The germline V gene encodes CDR1 MNHEY and CDR2 SVGAGI. This chain's CDR3 is CASSSTPDEMETQYF. CDR3 sequence (DNA): TGTGCCAGCAGTTCGACACCCGATGAGATGGAGACCCAGTACTTC.

The genes are TRBV7-6 and TRBJ2-7; D unclear. V lost 0 bases to trimming and J lost 3 bases, with 6 bases between them. Germline CDR1 and CDR2: SGHVS and FNYEAQ. The CDR3 runs 13 residues. The CDR3 spells CASSLAKSYEQYF. CDR3 bases: TGTGCCAGCAGCTTAGCGAAGAGCTACGAGCAGTACTTC.